This entry describes one T cell receptor beta chain. Antigen specificity is unknown. The data were taken from a study of CD8 T cells in ankylosing spondylitis. Study conclusions and caveats: Past research had described some motif variants in reactive arthritis synovial fluid and blood. Ankylosing spondylitis blood appeared to carry a characteristic TCR beta motif of several highly homologous variants.

The CDR3 extends over 15 amino acids. V dropped 5 bases and J dropped 5 bases, with 18 bases sitting between them. The germline gives CDR1 SGHAT, CDR2 FQNNGV. Quantitative 5'-RACE was performed with molecular barcodes, and it yielded the TCR beta libraries. TCRdb re-called the 5' RACE reads with MiXCR, one entry per CDR3 protein. The sample carries 470,000 or so distinct CDR3 sequences, roughly 26% recorded once. The V gene is TRBV11-2, the J gene TRBJ2-5, with D possibly being TRBD1 (8 bases). The TCR originated in a male donor with ankylosing spondylitis. Material: blood, either unsorted or a sorted T cell fraction (not recorded which). The CDR3, as DNA: TGTGCCAGCAGCCCCCACGACAGGGGAGGGGAGACCCAGTACTTC. It is translated as CASSPHDRGGETQYF.